There are many counts of the clone carrying this T cell receptor beta chain. Its antigen is currently unknown. V was clipped by 0 bases and J by 9 bases; unmatched bases: 5. CDR3 length: 14 amino acids. Germline V gives CDR1 MNHNS, CDR2 SASEGT. These data belong to a study of CD8 T cells in ankylosing spondylitis. Regarding the study as a whole: Previously reported in reactive arthritis synovial fluid and blood were some of the motif variants. CD8+ cells made up the disease-linked clones, which were relatively rare in peripheral blood. Ankylosing spondylitis blood appeared to carry a characteristic TCR beta motif of roughly eight highly homologous variants. It was reported that disease-linked clones were significantly enriched in matched ankylosing spondylitis synovial fluid.

Construction of TCR beta libraries was performed using quantitative 5'-RACE with molecular barcodes. TCRdb reprocessed the 5' RACE reads with MiXCR, giving one entry per CDR3 protein. The sample lists roughly 400,000 distinct CDR3 sequences, around 20% occurring once. V and J are TRBV6-1 and TRBJ2-1; 7 bases are a match to TRBD2. The sample consisted of blood, either unsorted or a sorted T cell fraction (not recorded which). This clonotype originated in a male donor with ankylosing spondylitis. The CDR3 DNA reads as TGTGCCAGCAGTGAAGCGTGGGGAGGGAGTGAGCAGTTCTTC. Amino acid sequence: CASSEAWGGSEQFF.